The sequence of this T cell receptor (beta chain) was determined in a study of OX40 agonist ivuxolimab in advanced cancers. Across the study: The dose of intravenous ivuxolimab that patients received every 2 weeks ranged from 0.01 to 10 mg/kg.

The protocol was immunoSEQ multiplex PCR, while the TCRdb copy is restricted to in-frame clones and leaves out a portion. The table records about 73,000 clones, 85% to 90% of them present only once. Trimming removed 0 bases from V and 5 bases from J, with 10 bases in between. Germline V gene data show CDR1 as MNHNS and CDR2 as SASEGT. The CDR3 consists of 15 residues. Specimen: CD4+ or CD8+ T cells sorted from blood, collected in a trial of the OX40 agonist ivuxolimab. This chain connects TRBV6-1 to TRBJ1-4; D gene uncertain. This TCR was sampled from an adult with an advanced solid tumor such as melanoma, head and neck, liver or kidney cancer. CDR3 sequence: CASSEAPGINEKLFF. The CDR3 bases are TGTGCCAGCAGTGAAGCCCCGGGGATCAATGAAAAACTGTTTTTT.